This T cell receptor beta chain was identified during a study of T cell clonality in common variable immunodeficiency. Per germline, CDR1 SGHNT and CDR2 YYREEE (reference sequence). Trimming pared 4 bases from V and 0 bases from J, leaving 11 bases between. The CDR3 is 14 residues long. Only in-frame clones appear in the TCRdb table, and some are missing; sequencing was by immunoSEQ multiplex PCR. This repertoire holds around 81,000 clones, and none appear only once. This clone has at least ten counts. Its specificity is not known. The read halts 3 residues ahead of the CDR3 end, with the missing end drawn from the germline J gene. Study-wide points: CVID patient heterogeneity limited repertoire-clinical complication correlations.

The chain uses TRBV5-4 and TRBJ2-7; maybe TRBD1 (6 bases). The sequencing sample was made of peripheral blood mononuclear cells. This TCR was recovered from a person aged 18 to 70 in good health. CDR3 bases read: TGTGCCAGCAGCCCGGGACAAGTCTCCTACGAG. This sequence encodes CASSPGQVSYE. The whole CDR3 sequence is CASSPGQVSYEQYF.